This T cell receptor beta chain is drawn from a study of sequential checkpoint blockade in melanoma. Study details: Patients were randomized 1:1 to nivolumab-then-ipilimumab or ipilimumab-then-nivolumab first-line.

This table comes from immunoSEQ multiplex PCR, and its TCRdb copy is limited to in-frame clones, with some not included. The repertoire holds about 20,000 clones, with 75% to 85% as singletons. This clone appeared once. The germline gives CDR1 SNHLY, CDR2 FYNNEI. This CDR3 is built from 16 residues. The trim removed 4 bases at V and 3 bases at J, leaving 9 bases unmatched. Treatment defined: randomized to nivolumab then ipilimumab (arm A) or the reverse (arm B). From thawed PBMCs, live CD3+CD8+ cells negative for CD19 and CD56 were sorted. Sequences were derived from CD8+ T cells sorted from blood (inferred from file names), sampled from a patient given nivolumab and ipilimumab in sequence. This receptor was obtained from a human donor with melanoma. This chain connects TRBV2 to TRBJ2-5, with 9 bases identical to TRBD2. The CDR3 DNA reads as TGTGCCAGCAGTGTTCCCGGACTAGCGCCAGAAGAGACCCAGTACTTC. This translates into CASSVPGLAPEETQYF. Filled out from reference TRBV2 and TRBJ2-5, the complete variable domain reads EPEVTQTPSHQVTQMGQEVILRCVPISNHLYFYWYRQILGQKVEFLVSFYNNEISEKSEIFDDQFSVERPDGSNFTLKIRSTKLEDSAMYFCASSVPGLAPEETQYFGPGTRLLVL.